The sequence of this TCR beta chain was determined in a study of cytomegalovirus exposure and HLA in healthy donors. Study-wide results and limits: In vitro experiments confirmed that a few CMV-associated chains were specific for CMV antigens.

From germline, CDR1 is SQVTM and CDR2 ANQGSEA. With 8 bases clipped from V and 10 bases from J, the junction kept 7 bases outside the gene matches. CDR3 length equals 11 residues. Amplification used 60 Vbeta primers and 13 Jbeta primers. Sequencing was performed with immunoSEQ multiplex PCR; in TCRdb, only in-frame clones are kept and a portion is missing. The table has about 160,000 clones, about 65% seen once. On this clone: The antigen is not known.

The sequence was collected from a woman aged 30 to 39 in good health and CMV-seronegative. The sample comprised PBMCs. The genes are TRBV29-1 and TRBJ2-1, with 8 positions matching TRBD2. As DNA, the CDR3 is TGCAGCTTGGGGTGGACTAGCGAGCAGTTCTTC. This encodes CSLGWTSEQFF.